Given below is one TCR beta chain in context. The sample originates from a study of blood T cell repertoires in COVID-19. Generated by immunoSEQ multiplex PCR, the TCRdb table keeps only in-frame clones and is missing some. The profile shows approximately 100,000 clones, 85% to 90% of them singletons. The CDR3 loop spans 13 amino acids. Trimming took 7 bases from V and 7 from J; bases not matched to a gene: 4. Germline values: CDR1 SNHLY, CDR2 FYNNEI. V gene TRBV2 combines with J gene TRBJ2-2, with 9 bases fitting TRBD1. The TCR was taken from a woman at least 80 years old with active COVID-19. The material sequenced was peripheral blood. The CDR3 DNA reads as TGTGCCAGCACCGGACAGGGGTACGGGGAGCTGTTTTTT. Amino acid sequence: CASTGQGYGELFF.